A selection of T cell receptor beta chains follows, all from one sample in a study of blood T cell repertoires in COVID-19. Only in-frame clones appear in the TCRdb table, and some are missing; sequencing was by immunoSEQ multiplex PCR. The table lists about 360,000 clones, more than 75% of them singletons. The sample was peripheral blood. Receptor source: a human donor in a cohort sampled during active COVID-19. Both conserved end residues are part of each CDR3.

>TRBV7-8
CASSPLAGGPRYEQYF
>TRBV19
CASRDRTNTDTQYF
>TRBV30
CAVSGTATNYGYTF
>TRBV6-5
CASSYGWQGNEKLFF
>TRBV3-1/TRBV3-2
CASSPRQGVTDTQYF
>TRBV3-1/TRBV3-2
CASSQGLAGGPGTDTQYF
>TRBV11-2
CASSLTPFRANTEAFF
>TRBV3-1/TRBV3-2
CASSQDPQGHGYTF
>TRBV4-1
CASSQPTGQARYGYTF
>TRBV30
CAWSARSPGELFF
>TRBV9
CASSISGDYEQYF
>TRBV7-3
CASSLLTGAEAFF
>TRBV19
CASSRGQAATGANVLTF
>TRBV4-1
CASSQVTSARGGYTF
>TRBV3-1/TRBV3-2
CASSQTLFSSYNSPLHF
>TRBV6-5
CASSSPLSGLRGTQYF
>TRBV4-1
CASSRLGTGTSTDTQYF
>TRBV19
CASIGAGGQPQHF
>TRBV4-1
CASSRIPGTSQETQYF
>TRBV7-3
CASSSQAGGTTGELFF
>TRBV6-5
CASSGGWETQYF
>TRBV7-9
CASMRQGGTGELFF
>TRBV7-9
CASSLSSGYNSPLHF
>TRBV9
CASSEGQAGNSPLHF
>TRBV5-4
CASSSPGQGEETQYF
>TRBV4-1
CASSQVLGSYEQYF
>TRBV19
CASSIDRGNNSPLHF
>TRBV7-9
CASSLDQGRSPLHF
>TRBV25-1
CASSQSGGSNYGYTF
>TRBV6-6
CASSLRGVEDSPLHF
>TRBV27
CASSPGTGDQLTHQPQHF
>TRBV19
CASSISGISYNEQFF
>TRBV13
CASRGEPHRGRNSPLHF
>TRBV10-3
CAISAGKNEKLFF
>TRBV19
CASSPGLSYEQYF
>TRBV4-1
CASSQDSGTEAFF
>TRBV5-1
CASSFVMDRYDGNTIYF
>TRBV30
CAWSETGGAPWKPQHF
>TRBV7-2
CASSLGAEETQYF
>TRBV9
CASSVDAGLGGYTF
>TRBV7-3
CASSLTGTGAGELFF
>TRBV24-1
CATSPRQAAAGGGELFF